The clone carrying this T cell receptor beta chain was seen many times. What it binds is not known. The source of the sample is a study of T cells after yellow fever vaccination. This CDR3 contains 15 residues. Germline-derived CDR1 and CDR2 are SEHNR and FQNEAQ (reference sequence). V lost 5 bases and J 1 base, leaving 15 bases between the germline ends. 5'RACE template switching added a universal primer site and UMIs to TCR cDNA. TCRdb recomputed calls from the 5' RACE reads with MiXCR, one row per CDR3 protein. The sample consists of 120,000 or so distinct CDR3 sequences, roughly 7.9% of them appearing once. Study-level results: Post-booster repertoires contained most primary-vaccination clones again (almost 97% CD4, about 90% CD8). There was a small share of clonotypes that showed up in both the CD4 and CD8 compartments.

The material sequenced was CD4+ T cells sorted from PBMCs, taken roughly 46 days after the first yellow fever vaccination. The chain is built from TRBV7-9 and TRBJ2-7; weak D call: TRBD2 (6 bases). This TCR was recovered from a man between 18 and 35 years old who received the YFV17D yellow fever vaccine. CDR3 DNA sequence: TGTGCCAGCAGCCCGGACACGGCGGGGTCCTACGAGCAGTACTTC. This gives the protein CASSPDTAGSYEQYF.